A selection of T cell receptor beta chains follows, all from one sample in a study of T cell responses to AZD1222 COVID-19 vaccine. TCRdb keeps only in-frame clones here, not all; method: immunoSEQ multiplex PCR. The sample has 120,000 to 150,000 clones, approximately 95% seen once. Sample: peripheral blood, taken on day 0 of MenACWY control vaccination. The receptors come from an adult in good health. CDR3s include the opening cysteine and the closing phenylalanine or tryptophan. D genes are given only for firm matches. Clone size, where shown, is once, few, many, or a class for clones that have expanded.

j_gene | v_gene | d_gene | abundance | CDR3nt | CDR3aa
TRBJ1-2 | TRBV5-1 | - | - | TGCGCCAGCAGCTTGTTTGATAAGGCCCATGGCTACACCTTC | CASSLFDKAHGYTF
TRBJ1-1 | TRBV5-1 | - | - | TGCGCCAGCAGCTTGACACCGGACAGTAACACTGAAGCTTTCTTT | CASSLTPDSNTEAFF
TRBJ2-3 | TRBV24-1 | TRBD2 | - | TGTGCCACCAGTGTTCTAGCGGGGTTCACAGATACGCAGTATTTT | CATSVLAGFTDTQYF
TRBJ2-1 | TRBV4-2 | TRBD2 | - | TGTGCCAGCAGCCCCCGGACTAGCGGGAAGAATGAGCAGTTCTTC | CASSPRTSGKNEQFF
TRBJ1-3 | TRBV2 | - | - | TGTGCCAGCAGTGAAGCGCAAGGGAGCAACACCATATATTTT | CASSEAQGSNTIYF
TRBJ2-7 | TRBV7-9 | - | - | TGTGCCAGCAGCTTAGCAGATCCAACCTACGAGCAGTACTTC | CASSLADPTYEQYF
TRBJ2-3 | TRBV6-5 | - | - | TGTGCCAGCAGGAGGAGCACAGATACGCAGTATTTT | CASRRSTDTQYF
TRBJ2-7 | TRBV6-5 | TRBD1 | - | TGTGCCAGCAGCAGGGACAGGGTATCCCACGAGCAGTACTTC | CASSRDRVSHEQYF
TRBJ1-1 | TRBV12-3/TRBV12-4 | - | - | TGTGCCAGCAGTTTCTTCAGCACTGAAGCTTTCTTT | CASSFFSTEAFF
TRBJ2-1 | TRBV6-1 | TRBD2 | - | TGTGCCAGCAGTGAGTACCTAGCGGGAGCCTACAATGAGCAGTTCTTC | CASSEYLAGAYNEQFF
TRBJ1-4 | TRBV25-1 | - | - | TGTGCCAGCAGTGAACCTAATGAAAAACTGTTTTTT | CASSEPNEKLFF
TRBJ1-5 | TRBV28 | - | - | TGTGCCAGCAGCCTGTGGGGGTCTAGCAATCAGCCCCAGCATTTT | CASSLWGSSNQPQHF
TRBJ2-3 | TRBV7-8 | - | - | TGTGCCAGCAGCTTACCTCGCCTCACAGATACGCAGTATTTT | CASSLPRLTDTQYF
TRBJ1-2 | TRBV28 | - | - | TGTGCCAGCAGTGGGGGTTTTTATGGCTACACCTTC | CASSGGFYGYTF
TRBJ2-7 | TRBV30 | - | once | TGTGCCTGGAGTCGGACGGCGGCCTACGAGCAGTACTTC | CAWSRTAAYEQYF
TRBJ1-2 | TRBV7-9 | TRBD1 | - | TGTGCCAGCAGCTTTGGACAGGGAGAAAACTATGGCTACACCTTC | CASSFGQGENYGYTF
TRBJ1-2 | TRBV28 | - | - | TGTGCCAGCAGTTCAATCGCGGGGTCTAATCTTGGTGGCTACACCTTC | CASSSIAGSNLGGYTF
TRBJ1-5 | TRBV7-2 | - | - | TGTGCCAGCAGCTTAGCGAGAAATCAGCCCCAGCATTTT | CASSLARNQPQHF
TRBJ2-5 | TRBV12-3/TRBV12-4 | - | - | TGTGCCAGCAGTTTGGGACCGCAAGAGACCCAGTACTTC | CASSLGPQETQYF
TRBJ1-1 | TRBV2 | - | - | TGTGCCAGCACCCGAGGGGGGGTCCGCACTGAAGCTTTCTTT | CASTRGGVRTEAFF
TRBJ1-2 | TRBV21-1 | - | - | TGTGCCAGCAGCAAAGGCAGAGGTGGCTACACCTTC | CASSKGRGGYTF
TRBJ2-5 | TRBV24-1 | - | - | TGTGCCACCAGTGGATGGGACCAAGAGACCCAGTACTTC | CATSGWDQETQYF
TRBJ2-1 | TRBV27 | - | - | TGTGCCAGCGGGTCCACGGGACACGGCCTTAATGAGCAGTTCTTC | CASGSTGHGLNEQFF
TRBJ1-2 | TRBV19 | - | - | TGTGCCAGTACCGGGTTGCCGGCGGGTGGAGATGGCTACACCTTC | CASTGLPAGGDGYTF
TRBJ1-3 | TRBV11-2 | - | - | TGTGCCAGCAGCCCAGTCCCCAGGAGAGGGAGCTCTGGAAACACCATATATTTT | CASSPVPRRGSSGNTIYF
TRBJ1-1 | TRBV29-1 | - | - | TGCAGCGTTGGCGGGTTCCCAAGTTCTGAAGCTTTCTTT | CSVGGFPSSEAFF
TRBJ2-7 | TRBV13 | TRBD1 | once | TGTGCCAGCAGGGCCAGGGGGCACGCCTACGAGCAGTACTTC | CASRARGHAYEQYF
TRBJ1-2 | TRBV5-4 | TRBD1 | - | TGTGCCAGCAGCCCAAATCCGGGACAGGGTTTACTCTATGGCTACACCTTC | CASSPNPGQGLLYGYTF
TRBJ2-1 | TRBV29-1 | - | - | TGCAGCGTTTACCCCCCTGGGGGCCGGGCCGATGAGCAGTTCTTC | CSVYPPGGRADEQFF
TRBJ1-5 | TRBV19 | - | - | TGTGCCAGTAGTAGCACCACCCGCGGGAGGAATCAGCCCCAGCATTTT | CASSSTTRGRNQPQHF
TRBJ2-5 | TRBV7-2 | - | once | TGTGCCAGCAGCTCTGCGGGTCGAGAGACCCAGTACTTC | CASSSAGRETQYF
TRBJ2-1 | TRBV11-2 | - | - | TGTGCCAGCAGCGTATACAATGAGCAGTTCTTC | CASSVYNEQFF
TRBJ1-2 | TRBV27 | - | - | TGTGCCAGCAGTCCCAGGAACCGAGGTGGCTACACCTTC | CASSPRNRGGYTF